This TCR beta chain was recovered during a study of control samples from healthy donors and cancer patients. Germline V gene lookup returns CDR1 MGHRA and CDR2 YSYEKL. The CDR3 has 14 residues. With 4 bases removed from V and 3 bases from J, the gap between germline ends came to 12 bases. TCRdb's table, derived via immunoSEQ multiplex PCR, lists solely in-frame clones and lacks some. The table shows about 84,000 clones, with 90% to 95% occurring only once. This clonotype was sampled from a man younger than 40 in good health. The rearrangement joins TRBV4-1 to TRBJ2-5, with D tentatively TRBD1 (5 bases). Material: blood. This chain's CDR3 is CASSRGTGEETQYF. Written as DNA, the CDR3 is TGCGCCAGCAGCCGGGGCACGGGCGAAGAGACCCAGTACTTC.